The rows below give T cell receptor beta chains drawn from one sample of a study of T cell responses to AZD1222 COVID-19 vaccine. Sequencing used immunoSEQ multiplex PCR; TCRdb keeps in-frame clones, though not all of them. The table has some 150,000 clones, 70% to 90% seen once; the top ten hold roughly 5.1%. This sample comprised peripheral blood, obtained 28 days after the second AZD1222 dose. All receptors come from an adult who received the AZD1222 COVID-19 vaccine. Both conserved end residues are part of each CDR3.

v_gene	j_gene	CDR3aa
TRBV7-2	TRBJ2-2	CASSIDYPITGELFF
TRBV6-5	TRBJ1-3	CASSLAGSTGNTIYF
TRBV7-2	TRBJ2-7	CASSLLASVYEQYF
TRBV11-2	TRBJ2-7	CASSPLTGKRDEQYF
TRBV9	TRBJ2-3	CASSVGYADTQYF
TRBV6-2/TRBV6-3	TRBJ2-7	CASSYGPYEQYF
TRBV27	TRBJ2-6	CASSLSAGTGANVLTF
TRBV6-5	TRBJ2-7	CASGGGAGSSYEQYF
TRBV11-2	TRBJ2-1	CASSLDLVGGPYNEQFF
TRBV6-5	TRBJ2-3	CASSYSPSGADTQYF